Given below is one TCR beta chain in context. Its antigen is as yet unknown. The data were produced by immunoSEQ multiplex PCR, yet TCRdb's version contains in-frame clones alone and is incomplete. Of over 85,000 clones listed, roughly 85% are singletons. This entry comes from a study of identifying expanded T cells in peripheral blood. Healthy donors had no documented immune events, such as infections, while sampled. Overall study findings and caveats: Roughly two-week clone count variance significantly increased as total template count grew. Differentially abundant clones: 0.95 to 1.5 between replicates, about 17 at two to three weeks, less than 25 at four.

The CDR3 consists of 13 residues. The trim removed 5 bases at V and 4 bases at J, leaving 3 bases unmatched. In germline, CDR1 is SGHNT, CDR2 YENEEA. The chain is built from TRBV11-3 and TRBJ2-7; TRBD1 aligns across 9 bases. Input material: blood. This receptor was taken from a person between 18 and 69 years old in good health. The CDR3 nucleotides read TGTGCCAGCAGCCAAGGACAGGGGTACGAGCAGTACTTC. It is translated as CASSQGQGYEQYF.